This TCR beta chain was found in a study of regulatory T cells in long-lasting Graves disease. This CDR3 is built from 17 residues. Germline V gene sequence: CDR1 MNHEY, CDR2 SMNVEV (reference sequence). The germline V and J ends were trimmed by 5 bases and 0 bases, with 14 bases remaining between them. This clonotype occurred a few times. Time point noted: persistent/refractory GD, antithyroid drugs over 5 years with positive TRAb. PBMC RNA served as the TCR library source. Both iRepertoire HTBI primers and Arm-PCR of CDR3 regions were used to build the TCR beta libraries. TCRdb re-called the multiplex PCR reads through MiXCR, storing one row per CDR3 protein. The sample records about half a million distinct CDR3 sequences, 20% to 25% being singletons.

The rearrangement links TRBV27 to TRBJ1-6; the D is unclear. This specimen consisted of peripheral blood mononuclear cells (PBMCs), obtained when the disease was refractory, from a patient treated with antithyroid drugs. This TCR came from a female donor with Graves disease. CDR3 DNA sequence: TGTGCCAGCAGTCCCTTTGACCCGCTCTCCTATAATTCACCCCTCCACTTT. Translation: CASSPFDPLSYNSPLHF.